This T cell receptor (beta chain) originates from a study of blood T cell repertoires in COVID-19. Germline V CDR1 and CDR2: MNHEY, SVGAGI. CDR3 length: 12 amino acids. Trimming removed 5 bases from V and 7 bases from J; junction bases left unmatched: 4. Some clones are missing from TCRdb's copy, which holds only in-frame ones; the method was immunoSEQ multiplex PCR. The sample contains more than 300,000 clones, over 80% of which appear only once. Assignment of participants to cohorts was predicated upon participant-reported clinical history. V gene TRBV6-5 combines with J gene TRBJ1-2; 7 nucleotides match TRBD1. The specimen was PBMCs or T cells enriched from blood (not recorded which). The clonotype comes from a woman aged 50 to 65 who had recovered from COVID-19. In nucleotides, the CDR3 is TGTGCCAGCAGTCCTGGGACAGCTGGCTACACCTTC. This translates into CASSPGTAGYTF.